Listed below are T cell receptor beta chains from one sample, sequenced in a study of cytomegalovirus exposure and HLA in healthy donors. The repertoire was sequenced with immunoSEQ multiplex PCR; TCRdb's copy has only in-frame clones and lacks some. The sample consists of about 130,000 clones, about 77% of them appearing once. The sample was PBMCs. The receptors were gathered from a man between 45 and 60 years old in good health and CMV-seronegative. The CDR3 runs from the conserved cysteine through the conserved F or W. D genes are given only for firm matches. Only some rows state a clone size, as once, few, many or a class for expanded clones.

CDR3 protein: CASSQDGSGGTGELFF
CDR3 DNA: TGTGCCAGCAGCCAAGATGGGTCAGGGGGCACCGGGGAGCTGTTTTTT
CDR3 length: 16
D gene: TRBD1
V gene: TRBV14
clone size: once
J gene: TRBJ2-2

CDR3 protein: CASSPRQGSSEAFF
CDR3 DNA: TGCGCCAGCAGCCCAAGACAGGGGTCCTCTGAAGCTTTCTTT
CDR3 length: 14
D gene: TRBD1
V gene: TRBV5-1
clone size: few
J gene: TRBJ1-1

CDR3 protein: CSVGKGAAEAFF
CDR3 DNA: TGCAGCGTCGGTAAAGGGGCGGCTGAAGCTTTCTTT
CDR3 length: 12
D gene: .
V gene: TRBV29-1
clone size: few
J gene: TRBJ1-1

CDR3 protein: CASSPIQGAVGETQYF
CDR3 DNA: TGTGCCAGCTCACCTATTCAGGGGGCGGTTGGAGAGACCCAGTACTTC
CDR3 length: 16
D gene: TRBD1
V gene: TRBV18
clone size: .
J gene: TRBJ2-5

CDR3 protein: CASTRDRNTDTQYF
CDR3 DNA: TGTGCCAGCACCCGGGACAGGAACACAGATACGCAGTATTTT
CDR3 length: 14
D gene: TRBD1
V gene: TRBV6-1
clone size: .
J gene: TRBJ2-3

CDR3 protein: CASSDRATGELFF
CDR3 DNA: TGTGCCAGCTCTGACAGGGCCACCGGGGAGCTGTTTTTT
CDR3 length: 13
D gene: TRBD1
V gene: TRBV6-5
clone size: once
J gene: TRBJ2-2

CDR3 protein: CASSMTGEAFF
CDR3 DNA: TGTGCCAGCAGTATGACAGGAGAAGCTTTCTTT
CDR3 length: 11
D gene: .
V gene: TRBV2
clone size: few
J gene: TRBJ1-1

CDR3 protein: CASSSPGGSNQPQHF
CDR3 DNA: TGTGCCAGCAGTTCCCCAGGGGGAAGCAATCAGCCCCAGCATTTT
CDR3 length: 15
D gene: TRBD1
V gene: TRBV6-6
clone size: .
J gene: TRBJ1-5

CDR3 protein: CATSRTRGARQPQHF
CDR3 DNA: TGTGCCACCAGCAGAACCAGGGGGGCAAGGCAGCCCCAGCATTTT
CDR3 length: 15
D gene: TRBD1
V gene: TRBV15
clone size: .
J gene: TRBJ1-5

CDR3 protein: CASSLGGGFVGNTIYF
CDR3 DNA: TGTGCCAGCAGCTTAGGGGGAGGCTTCGTCGGAAACACCATATATTTT
CDR3 length: 16
D gene: .
V gene: TRBV11-2
clone size: once
J gene: TRBJ1-3

CDR3 protein: CASSLLLPSGYEQYF
CDR3 DNA: TGTGCCAGCAGTTTATTGTTGCCTAGCGGCTACGAGCAGTACTTC
CDR3 length: 15
D gene: TRBD2
V gene: TRBV27
clone size: .
J gene: TRBJ2-7

CDR3 protein: CASSTQAGGRYEQYF
CDR3 DNA: TGTGCCAGTAGCACCCAAGCGGGAGGCCGATACGAGCAGTACTTC
CDR3 length: 15
D gene: TRBD2
V gene: TRBV19
clone size: .
J gene: TRBJ2-7

CDR3 protein: CASSLEGEQYF
CDR3 DNA: TGCGCCAGCAGCTTAGAGGGGGAGCAGTATTTT
CDR3 length: 11
D gene: .
V gene: TRBV5-1
clone size: .
J gene: TRBJ2-3

CDR3 protein: CASSPGHTNTEAFF
CDR3 DNA: TGCGCCAGCAGCCCGGGACACACGAACACTGAAGCTTTCTTT
CDR3 length: 14
D gene: .
V gene: TRBV5-1
clone size: .
J gene: TRBJ1-1

CDR3 protein: CAISESISRVLRSGANVLTF
CDR3 DNA: TGTGCCATCAGTGAGTCAATTTCGAGGGTCCTGCGCTCTGGGGCCAACGTCCTGACTTTC
CDR3 length: 20
D gene: .
V gene: TRBV10-3
clone size: .
J gene: TRBJ2-6

CDR3 protein: CSSLGGSTDTQYF
CDR3 DNA: TGCAGCTCTCTCGGGGGTAGCACAGATACGCAGTATTTT
CDR3 length: 13
D gene: .
V gene: TRBV29-1
clone size: few
J gene: TRBJ2-3

CDR3 protein: CSVVTEIYGYTF
CDR3 DNA: TGCAGCGTTGTGACAGAGATATATGGCTACACCTTC
CDR3 length: 12
D gene: .
V gene: TRBV29-1
clone size: .
J gene: TRBJ1-2

CDR3 protein: CASTSPRGLHTEAFF
CDR3 DNA: TGTGCCAGCACCAGCCCTAGGGGGTTGCACACTGAAGCTTTCTTT
CDR3 length: 15
D gene: .
V gene: TRBV6-1
clone size: .
J gene: TRBJ1-1

CDR3 protein: CASSIAPTGGGYEQYF
CDR3 DNA: TGTGCCAGTAGTATAGCCCCAACAGGGGGCGGGTACGAGCAGTACTTC
CDR3 length: 16
D gene: TRBD1
V gene: TRBV19
clone size: .
J gene: TRBJ2-7

CDR3 protein: CASSLAGGRDNEQFF
CDR3 DNA: TGTGCCAGCAGCTTAGCGGGAGGTAGGGACAATGAGCAGTTCTTC
CDR3 length: 15
D gene: .
V gene: TRBV7-6
clone size: .
J gene: TRBJ2-1

CDR3 protein: CAWSPACWGELEKLFF
CDR3 DNA: TGTGCCTGGAGCCCCGCGTGTTGGGGGGAACTTGAAAAACTGTTTTTT
CDR3 length: 16
D gene: .
V gene: TRBV30
clone size: once
J gene: TRBJ1-4

CDR3 protein: CASGSSGTFSYEQYF
CDR3 DNA: TGTGCCAGCGGATCGTCTGGGACTTTCTCCTACGAGCAGTACTTC
CDR3 length: 15
D gene: .
V gene: TRBV27
clone size: once
J gene: TRBJ2-7

CDR3 protein: CASSVVQDTDTQYF
CDR3 DNA: TGTGCCAGCAGCGTAGTCCAGGACACAGATACGCAGTATTTT
CDR3 length: 14
D gene: .
V gene: TRBV9
clone size: once
J gene: TRBJ2-3

CDR3 protein: CASSRHMEKLFF
CDR3 DNA: TGTGCCAGCAGCCGACATATGGAAAAACTGTTTTTT
CDR3 length: 12
D gene: .
V gene: TRBV7-2
clone size: .
J gene: TRBJ1-4

CDR3 protein: CASSLTGLAPGNTQYF
CDR3 DNA: TGTGCCAGCAGTTTAACCGGACTAGCGCCGGGAAATACGCAGTATTTT
CDR3 length: 16
D gene: TRBD2
V gene: TRBV27
clone size: .
J gene: TRBJ2-3

CDR3 protein: CASGGSEQFF
CDR3 DNA: TGTGCCAGCGGGGGGAGTGAGCAGTTCTTC
CDR3 length: 10
D gene: .
V gene: TRBV9
clone size: .
J gene: TRBJ2-1

CDR3 protein: CASRPGLAGRGELFF
CDR3 DNA: TGTGCCAGCAGGCCCGGACTAGCGGGACGAGGGGAGCTGTTTTTT
CDR3 length: 15
D gene: TRBD2
V gene: TRBV6-5
clone size: .
J gene: TRBJ2-2

CDR3 protein: CASREFAVSTDTQYF
CDR3 DNA: TGTGCCAGCAGGGAGTTCGCGGTTTCCACAGATACGCAGTATTTT
CDR3 length: 15
D gene: .
V gene: TRBV2
clone size: many
J gene: TRBJ2-3

CDR3 protein: CASSIAGVENEQFF
CDR3 DNA: TGCGCCAGCAGTATAGCGGGAGTTGAAAATGAGCAGTTCTTC
CDR3 length: 14
D gene: TRBD2
V gene: TRBV10-1
clone size: .
J gene: TRBJ2-1

CDR3 protein: CASSFTSGLGYEQYF
CDR3 DNA: TGTGCCAGCAGCTTTACTAGCGGGCTTGGCTACGAGCAGTACTTC
CDR3 length: 15
D gene: TRBD2
V gene: TRBV7-2
clone size: .
J gene: TRBJ2-7

CDR3 protein: CAISPGVAYTEAFF
CDR3 DNA: TGTGCCATCAGCCCTGGAGTCGCATACACTGAAGCTTTCTTT
CDR3 length: 14
D gene: .
V gene: TRBV10-3
clone size: few
J gene: TRBJ1-1

CDR3 protein: CASSVDESGGGYTF
CDR3 DNA: TGTGCCAGCAGCGTTGACGAGTCGGGGGGTGGCTACACCTTC
CDR3 length: 14
D gene: .
V gene: TRBV9
clone size: .
J gene: TRBJ1-2

CDR3 protein: CSVRPSSSYEQYF
CDR3 DNA: TGCAGCGTTCGACCGTCTAGCTCCTACGAGCAGTACTTC
CDR3 length: 13
D gene: .
V gene: TRBV29-1
clone size: .
J gene: TRBJ2-7

CDR3 protein: CASSSSGRDSDTQYF
CDR3 DNA: TGTGCCAGCAGCAGTAGCGGGAGGGACTCAGATACGCAGTATTTT
CDR3 length: 15
D gene: TRBD2
V gene: TRBV7-9
clone size: .
J gene: TRBJ2-3

CDR3 protein: CASMGRPYTEAFF
CDR3 DNA: TGTGCCAGCATGGGGCGGCCATACACTGAAGCTTTCTTT
CDR3 length: 13
D gene: .
V gene: TRBV28
clone size: .
J gene: TRBJ1-1

CDR3 protein: CASSLTRNEQFF
CDR3 DNA: TGTGCCAGCAGTTTGACTCGCAATGAGCAGTTCTTC
CDR3 length: 12
D gene: .
V gene: TRBV28
clone size: .
J gene: TRBJ2-1

CDR3 protein: CASSEGTGGWNSPLHF
CDR3 DNA: TGTGCCAGCAGTGAAGGGACAGGGGGATGGAATTCACCCCTCCACTTT
CDR3 length: 16
D gene: TRBD1
V gene: TRBV25-1
clone size: .
J gene: TRBJ1-6

CDR3 protein: CSVEERRELPGVAGGGSGANVLTF
CDR3 DNA: TGCAGCGTTGAAGAACGGCGGGAACTACCCGGGGTAGCGGGAGGGGGATCCGGGGCCAACGTCCTGACTTTC
CDR3 length: 24
D gene: TRBD2
V gene: TRBV29-1
clone size: .
J gene: TRBJ2-6

CDR3 protein: CASSQGGVNTEAFF
CDR3 DNA: TGCGCCAGCAGTCAGGGTGGGGTGAACACTGAAGCTTTCTTT
CDR3 length: 14
D gene: .
V gene: TRBV5-1
clone size: once
J gene: TRBJ1-1

CDR3 protein: CATSAQGRDEQFF
CDR3 DNA: TGTGCCACCAGCGCACAGGGAAGGGATGAGCAGTTCTTC
CDR3 length: 13
D gene: .
V gene: TRBV15
clone size: .
J gene: TRBJ2-1

CDR3 protein: CASSDSGRAKNIQYF
CDR3 DNA: TGTGCCAGCAGTGACAGCGGGAGGGCCAAAAACATTCAGTACTTC
CDR3 length: 15
D gene: TRBD2
V gene: TRBV28
clone size: .
J gene: TRBJ2-4

CDR3 protein: CASSILTGLAGGTAYEQYF
CDR3 DNA: TGTGCCAGCAGCATACTCACGGGACTAGCGGGAGGCACGGCCTACGAGCAGTACTTC
CDR3 length: 19
D gene: TRBD2
V gene: TRBV7-6
clone size: .
J gene: TRBJ2-7

CDR3 protein: CASSQDSGNNEKLFF
CDR3 DNA: TGCGCCAGCAGCCAAGATTCAGGCAATAATGAAAAACTGTTTTTT
CDR3 length: 15
D gene: .
V gene: TRBV4-3
clone size: few
J gene: TRBJ1-4

CDR3 protein: CASSDTSNYGYTF
CDR3 DNA: TGTGCCAGCAGTGACACTTCTAACTATGGCTACACCTTC
CDR3 length: 13
D gene: .
V gene: TRBV2
clone size: .
J gene: TRBJ1-2

CDR3 protein: CASSYVAFSRYGYTF
CDR3 DNA: TGTGCCAGCAGTTACGTAGCTTTTTCCCGCTATGGCTACACCTTC
CDR3 length: 15
D gene: .
V gene: TRBV6-5
clone size: .
J gene: TRBJ1-2

CDR3 protein: CASSLGGLAGVNEQFF
CDR3 DNA: TGTGCCAGCAGCCTCGGGGGGCTAGCGGGAGTGAATGAGCAGTTCTTC
CDR3 length: 16
D gene: TRBD2
V gene: TRBV9
clone size: .
J gene: TRBJ2-1

CDR3 protein: CASSLGLAGTYEQYF
CDR3 DNA: TGTGCCAGCAGCTTAGGACTAGCGGGGACCTACGAGCAGTACTTC
CDR3 length: 15
D gene: TRBD2
V gene: TRBV7-9
clone size: .
J gene: TRBJ2-7

CDR3 protein: CASGYSGANVLTF
CDR3 DNA: TGTGCCTCAGGATACTCTGGGGCCAACGTCCTGACTTTC
CDR3 length: 13
D gene: .
V gene: TRBV6-1
clone size: .
J gene: TRBJ2-6

CDR3 protein: CASSLASSGRQYF
CDR3 DNA: TGCGCCAGCAGCTTGGCCTCTAGCGGGAGACAGTACTTC
CDR3 length: 13
D gene: TRBD2
V gene: TRBV5-1
clone size: once
J gene: TRBJ2-7

CDR3 protein: CATSRDRGRYNEQFF
CDR3 DNA: TGTGCCACCAGCAGAGATCGCGGCAGATACAATGAGCAGTTCTTC
CDR3 length: 15
D gene: .
V gene: TRBV15
clone size: .
J gene: TRBJ2-1

CDR3 protein: CASSLNTGVNYGYTF
CDR3 DNA: TGTGCCAGCAGCTTAAACACAGGGGTTAACTATGGCTACACCTTC
CDR3 length: 15
D gene: TRBD1
V gene: TRBV11-2
clone size: .
J gene: TRBJ1-2

CDR3 protein: CASSHLAGGSDTQYF
CDR3 DNA: TGCGCCAGCAGTCATTTAGCGGGAGGGTCAGATACGCAGTATTTT
CDR3 length: 15
D gene: TRBD2
V gene: TRBV10-1
clone size: once
J gene: TRBJ2-3

CDR3 protein: CASSPRAANTGELFF
CDR3 DNA: TGTGCCAGCTCCCCGAGGGCCGCGAACACCGGGGAGCTGTTTTTT
CDR3 length: 15
D gene: .
V gene: TRBV18
clone size: once
J gene: TRBJ2-2

CDR3 protein: CASSDRTPGVTDTQYF
CDR3 DNA: TGTGCCAGCAGTGATAGAACTCCAGGCGTCACAGATACGCAGTATTTT
CDR3 length: 16
D gene: .
V gene: TRBV25-1
clone size: .
J gene: TRBJ2-3

CDR3 protein: CASSISGSADTQYF
CDR3 DNA: TGTGCCAGTAGTATTAGCGGGAGCGCAGATACGCAGTATTTT
CDR3 length: 14
D gene: TRBD2
V gene: TRBV19
clone size: once
J gene: TRBJ2-3